Below, 11 T cell receptor beta chains from the same sample are listed, as sequenced in a study of CD8 T cells in ankylosing spondylitis. Overall study findings and caveats: Seemingly distinctive of ankylosing spondylitis blood was a TCR beta motif formed by eight highly homologous variants.

What these receptors recognize is not known. TCRdb ran MiXCR on the 5' RACE reads and lists one entry per CDR3 protein. The sample carries roughly 450,000 distinct CDR3 sequences, about 25% recorded once. The sequenced sample was blood, either unsorted or a sorted T cell fraction (not recorded which). These receptor sequences come from a male donor with ankylosing spondylitis.

The CDR3 reads CASSDSGQETQYF. CDR3 coding DNA: TGTGCCAGCAGTGATAGCGGACAAGAGACCCAGTACTTC. The chain has TRBV12-3 or TRBV12-4 and TRBJ2-5, with TRBD2 as a possible D gene (6 bases). This CDR3 contains 13 residues. Trimming took off 5 bases at V and 2 bases at J, with 9 bases between the two ends.

This clonotype was seen more than once but under ten times. The gene calls are TRBV4-1 and TRBJ2-5; 7 positions agree with TRBD1. Germline assignment: CDR1 MGHRA and CDR2 YSYEKL. V lost 2 bases, J lost 1 base, and 7 bases stayed unmatched. The CDR3 totals 16 residues. The CDR3 coding sequence is TGCGCCAGCAGCCAACGATCGCGACAGGGCCAAGAGACCCAGTACTTC. It translates to CASSQRSRQGQETQYF.

A few counts support this clonotype. This chain joins TRBV5-1 and TRBJ2-7; 7 bases match TRBD1. Germline values: CDR1 SGHRS, CDR2 YFSETQ. J lost 3 bases, V lost 4 bases, and 7 bases had no gene match. The CDR3 contains 14 residues. The CDR3 DNA reads TGCGCCAGCAGCGACCCAGGGGGAAGCTACGAGCAGTACTTC. This codes for CASSDPGGSYEQYF.

The rearrangement uses TRBV5-6 and TRBJ2-7; 7 positions agree with TRBD2. Germline V gives CDR1 SGHDT, CDR2 YYEEEE. V trimming: 5 bases; J trimming: 4 bases; junction bases outside the gene matches: 6. This CDR3 spans 13 amino acids. Here the CDR3 reads CASRFVGRYEQYF. The CDR3 DNA sequence: TGTGCCAGCAGGTTTGTCGGGAGGTACGAGCAGTACTTC.

This clonotype has more than one count but fewer than ten. The V and J genes are TRBV7-2 and TRBJ2-3; no clear D gene. The CDR3 runs to 10 residues. The V end was cut by 6 bases, the J end by 10 bases, with 8 bases between. Germline V gene data show CDR1 as SGHTA and CDR2 as FQGNSA. CDR3 amino acids: CASSNNAQYF. DNA of the CDR3: TGTGCCAGCAGTAATAACGCGCAGTATTTT.

In its sample, this clonotype was seen once. J is TRBJ2-1 and V is TRBV20-1; 8 positions agree with TRBD2. The J segment lost 4 bases and the V segment lost 0 bases, leaving 5 bases of the junction unmatched. CDR3 length: 15 amino acids. CDR1 and CDR2 from the germline V gene are DFQATT and SNEGSKA (reference sequence). Here the CDR3 DNA reads TGCAGTGCTAGAGAGGGAGCGGGAGCGTACAATGAGCAGTTCTTC. It encodes CSAREGAGAYNEQFF.

The rearrangement uses TRBV12-3 or TRBV12-4 and TRBJ1-2; D unresolved. This CDR3 region has 14 residues. Trimming cost V 0 bases and J 4 bases, with 9 bases left between them. The CDR3 sequence: CASSLALGVYGYTF. In DNA form, the CDR3 reads TGTGCCAGCAGTTTAGCGTTGGGAGTCTATGGCTACACCTTC.

This chain connects TRBV10-3 to TRBJ1-1; D not resolved. The CDR3 consists of 13 residues. Germline V gene sequence: CDR1 ENHRY, CDR2 SYGVKD. Trimming shortened V by 4 bases and J by 3 bases, and 9 bases separated the two germline ends. The CDR3 DNA reads as TGTGCCATCAGTGGGTACAGAGACACTGAAGCTTTCTTT. This encodes CAISGYRDTEAFF.

This clonotype has only a few counts. CDR3 in DNA: TGCAGTGCTAGACCACTAGTAGATACGCAGTATTTT. Translated: CSARPLVDTQYF. The V gene is TRBV20-1, the J gene TRBJ2-3; tentatively, D is TRBD2 (5 bases). V lost 2 bases and J lost 5, with 8 bases in between. The germline V gene has CDR1 DFQATT and CDR2 SNEGSKA (reference sequence). This CDR3 region has 12 residues.

This clonotype has just a few counts. The chain recombines TRBV5-1 with TRBJ2-3; tentatively, D is TRBD1 (6 bases). This CDR3 is built from 15 residues. Trimming left V 1 base short and J 2 bases short, with 11 bases between. CDR1 and CDR2 (germline): SGHRS, YFSETQ. The CDR3 protein is CASSLLQGNTDTQYF. The CDR3 DNA is TGCGCCAGCAGCTTGTTGCAGGGGAACACAGATACGCAGTATTTT. Variable domain in full (rest from reference TRBV5-1 and TRBJ2-3): KAGVTQTPRYLIKTRGQQVTLSCSPISGHRSVSWYQQTPGQGLQFLFEYFSETQRNKGNFPGRFSGRQFSNSRSEMNVSTLELGDSALYLCASSLLQGNTDTQYFGPGTRLTVL.

This clonotype occurred many times. This rearrangement joins TRBV5-1 to TRBJ1-4; no clear D gene. Germline assignment: CDR1 SGHRS and CDR2 YFSETQ. The CDR3 extends over 15 amino acids. V shed 4 bases and J shed 0 bases, with 10 bases lying between them. The CDR3 region has the DNA TGCGCCAGCAGCCTCAACACCCCAACTAATGAAAAACTGTTTTTT. As protein: CASSLNTPTNEKLFF.